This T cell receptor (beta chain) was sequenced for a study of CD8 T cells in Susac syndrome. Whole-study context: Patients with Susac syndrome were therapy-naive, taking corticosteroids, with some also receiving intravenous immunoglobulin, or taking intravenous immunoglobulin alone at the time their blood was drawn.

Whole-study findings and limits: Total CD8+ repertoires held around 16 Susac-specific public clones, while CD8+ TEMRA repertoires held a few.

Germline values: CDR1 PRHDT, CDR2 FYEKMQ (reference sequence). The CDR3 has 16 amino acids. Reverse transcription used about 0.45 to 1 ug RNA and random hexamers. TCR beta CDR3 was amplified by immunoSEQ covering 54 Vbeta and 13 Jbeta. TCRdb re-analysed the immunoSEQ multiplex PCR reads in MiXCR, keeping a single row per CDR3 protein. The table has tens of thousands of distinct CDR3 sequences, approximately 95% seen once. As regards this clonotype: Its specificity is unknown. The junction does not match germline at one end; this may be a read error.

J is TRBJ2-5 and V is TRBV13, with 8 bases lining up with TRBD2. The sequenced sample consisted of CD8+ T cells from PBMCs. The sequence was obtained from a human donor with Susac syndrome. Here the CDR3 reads CANSPAVSGTQETQYF. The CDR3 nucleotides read TGTGCCAACAGCCCAGCGGTTAGCGGGACCCAAGAGACCCAGTACTTC.